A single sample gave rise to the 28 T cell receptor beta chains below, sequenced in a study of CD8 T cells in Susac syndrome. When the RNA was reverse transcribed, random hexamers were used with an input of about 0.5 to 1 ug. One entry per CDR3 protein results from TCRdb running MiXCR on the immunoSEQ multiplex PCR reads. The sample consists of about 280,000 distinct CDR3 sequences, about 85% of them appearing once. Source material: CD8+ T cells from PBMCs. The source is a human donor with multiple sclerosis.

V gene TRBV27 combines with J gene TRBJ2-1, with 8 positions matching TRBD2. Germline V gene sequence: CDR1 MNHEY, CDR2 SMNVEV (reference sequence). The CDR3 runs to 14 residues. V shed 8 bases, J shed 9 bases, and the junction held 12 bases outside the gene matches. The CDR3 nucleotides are TGTGCCAGCGGGCGGGGGGCGAGGGTAGGTGAGCAGTTCTTC. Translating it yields CASGRGARVGEQFF.

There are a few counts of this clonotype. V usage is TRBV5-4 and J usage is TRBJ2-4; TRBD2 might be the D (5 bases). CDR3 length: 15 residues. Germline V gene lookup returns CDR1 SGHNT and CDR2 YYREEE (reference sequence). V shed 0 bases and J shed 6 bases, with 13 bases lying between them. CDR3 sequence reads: CASSLGLMAGNIQYF. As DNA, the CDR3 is TGTGCCAGCAGCTTGGGACTGATGGCGGGAAACATTCAGTACTTC.

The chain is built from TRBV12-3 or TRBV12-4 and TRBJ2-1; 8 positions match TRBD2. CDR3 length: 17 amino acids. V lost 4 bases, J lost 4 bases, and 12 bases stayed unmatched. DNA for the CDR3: TGTGCCAGCAGTTCTTCCTCGGCCAGCGGGAGTTACAATGAGCAGTTCTTC. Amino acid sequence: CASSSSSASGSYNEQFF.

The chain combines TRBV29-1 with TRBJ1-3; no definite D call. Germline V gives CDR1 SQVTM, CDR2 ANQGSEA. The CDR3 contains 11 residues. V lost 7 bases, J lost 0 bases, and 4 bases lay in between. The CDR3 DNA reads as TGCAGCGCCCGCTCTGGAAACACCATATATTTT. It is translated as CSARSGNTIYF.

The CDR3 region has the DNA TGTGCCAGCAGCGTCTACAGCTCGGAGTACACAGATACGCAGTATTTT. It is translated as CASSVYSSEYTDTQYF. This chain connects TRBV5-4 to TRBJ2-3; no clear D gene. CDR1 and CDR2 from the germline V gene are SGHNT and YYREEE (reference sequence). Trimming removed 4 bases from V and 2 bases from J, with 17 bases in between. This CDR3 has 16 amino acids.

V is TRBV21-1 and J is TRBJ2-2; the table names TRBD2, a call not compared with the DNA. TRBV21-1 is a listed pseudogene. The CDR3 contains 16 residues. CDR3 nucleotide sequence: TGTGCCAGCAGCAAAGAGGCTAGCGGAAACACCGGGGAGCTGTTTTTT. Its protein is CASSKEASGNTGELFF.

The CDR3 region is CASSLFGQTPGQTEAFF. DNA of the CDR3: TGTGCCAGCAGTTTATTCGGGCAGACTCCAGGGCAAACTGAAGCTTTCTTT. The chain recombines TRBV27 with TRBJ1-1; D might be TRBD1 (5 bases). CDR1 is MNHEY and CDR2 is SMNVEV in the germline V gene (reference sequence). This CDR3 contains 17 residues. Trimming took off 1 base at V and 5 bases at J, with 20 bases between the two ends.

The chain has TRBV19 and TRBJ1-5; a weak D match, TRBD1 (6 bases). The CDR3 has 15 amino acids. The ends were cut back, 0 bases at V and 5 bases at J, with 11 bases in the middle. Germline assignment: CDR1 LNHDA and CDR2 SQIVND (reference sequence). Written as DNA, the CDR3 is TGTGCCAGTAGTATAGAGGGGGGGCCGGATCAGCCCCAGCATTTT. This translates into CASSIEGGPDQPQHF.

Here the CDR3 DNA reads TGTGCCAGCAGTTTACGTTCCAGGGCTAACGAGCAGTACTTC. Protein sequence: CASSLRSRANEQYF. The rearrangement uses TRBV27 and TRBJ2-7; a weak D match, TRBD1 (5 bases). Deletions cut 2 bases from V and 5 bases from J, with 13 bases between. Per the germline V gene, CDR1 is MNHEY and CDR2 is SMNVEV (reference sequence). The CDR3 length is 14 residues.

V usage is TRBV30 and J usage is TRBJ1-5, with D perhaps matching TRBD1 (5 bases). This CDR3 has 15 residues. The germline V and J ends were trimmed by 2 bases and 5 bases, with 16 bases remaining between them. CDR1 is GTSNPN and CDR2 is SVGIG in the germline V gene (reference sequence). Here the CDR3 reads CAWSSPRGLDQPQHF. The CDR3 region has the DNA TGTGCCTGGAGTTCCCCGCGGGGGTTGGATCAGCCCCAGCATTTT.

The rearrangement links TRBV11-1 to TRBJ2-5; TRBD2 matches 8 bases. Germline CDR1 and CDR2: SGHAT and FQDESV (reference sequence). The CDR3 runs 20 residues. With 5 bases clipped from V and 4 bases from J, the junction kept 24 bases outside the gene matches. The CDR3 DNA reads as TGTGCCAGCAGCGGACCGGGGACTTATGATGGGGCCGGGAGGGCAGAGACCCAGTACTTC. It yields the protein CASSGPGTYDGAGRAETQYF.

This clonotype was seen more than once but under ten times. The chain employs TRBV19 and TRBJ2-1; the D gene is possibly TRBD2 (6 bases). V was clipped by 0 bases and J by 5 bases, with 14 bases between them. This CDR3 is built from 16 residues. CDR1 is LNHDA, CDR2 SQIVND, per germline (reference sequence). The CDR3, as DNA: TGTGCCAGTAGTATAGAATCGGAGGGCCTAGACAATGAGCAGTTCTTC. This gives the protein CASSIESEGLDNEQFF.

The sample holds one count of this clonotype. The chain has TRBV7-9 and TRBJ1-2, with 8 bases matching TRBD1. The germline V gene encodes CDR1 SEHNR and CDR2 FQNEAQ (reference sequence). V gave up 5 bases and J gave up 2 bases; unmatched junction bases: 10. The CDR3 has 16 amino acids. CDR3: CASSHTGGPSNYGYTF. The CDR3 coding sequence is TGTGCCAGCAGCCATACAGGGGGTCCCTCAAACTATGGCTACACCTTC.

The CDR3 region has the DNA TGTGCCAGCAGGGGGGACAGGGGAAATGAGCAGTTCTTC. The encoded protein is CASRGDRGNEQFF. The chain joins TRBV2 to TRBJ2-1; 10 bases agree with TRBD1. The J segment lost 7 bases and the V segment lost 6 bases, leaving 3 bases of the junction unmatched. The CDR3 runs to 13 residues. Germline V gene lookup returns CDR1 SNHLY and CDR2 FYNNEI. Variable domain in full (rest from reference TRBV2 and TRBJ2-1): EPEVTQTPSHQVTQMGQEVILRCVPISNHLYFYWYRQILGQKVEFLVSFYNNEISEKSEIFDDQFSVERPDGSNFTLKIRSTKLEDSAMYFCASRGDRGNEQFFGPGTRLTVL.

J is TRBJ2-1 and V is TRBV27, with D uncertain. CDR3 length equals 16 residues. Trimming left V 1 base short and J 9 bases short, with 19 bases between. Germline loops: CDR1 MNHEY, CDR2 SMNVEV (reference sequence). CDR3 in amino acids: CASSLLWELHPGEQFF. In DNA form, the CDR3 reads TGTGCCAGCAGTTTATTATGGGAACTTCATCCCGGTGAGCAGTTCTTC.

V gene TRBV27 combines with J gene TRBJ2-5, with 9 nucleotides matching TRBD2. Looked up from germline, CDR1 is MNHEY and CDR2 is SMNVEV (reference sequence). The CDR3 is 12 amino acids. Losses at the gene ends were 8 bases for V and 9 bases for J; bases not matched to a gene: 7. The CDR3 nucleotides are TGTGCCAGCGGCGGGAGGGCCCATCCCCAGTACTTC. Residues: CASGGRAHPQYF.

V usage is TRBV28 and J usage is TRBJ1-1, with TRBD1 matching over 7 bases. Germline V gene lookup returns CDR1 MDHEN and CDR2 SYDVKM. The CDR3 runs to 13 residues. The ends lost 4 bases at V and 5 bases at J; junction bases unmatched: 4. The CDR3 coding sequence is TGTGCCAGCAGTTACAGGGGTAGGACTGAAGCTTTCTTT. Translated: CASSYRGRTEAFF.

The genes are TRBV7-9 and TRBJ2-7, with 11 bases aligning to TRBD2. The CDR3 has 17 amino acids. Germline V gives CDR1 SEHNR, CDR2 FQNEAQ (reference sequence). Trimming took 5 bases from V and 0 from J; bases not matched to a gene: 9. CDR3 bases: TGTGCCAGCAGCCCCAGGACTAGCGGGTCGGTCTCCTACGAGCAGTACTTC. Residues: CASSPRTSGSVSYEQYF. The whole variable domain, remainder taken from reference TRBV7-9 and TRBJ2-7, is DTGVSQNPRHKITKRGQNVTFRCDPISEHNRLYWYRQTLGQGPEFLTYFQNEAQLEKSRLLSDRFSAERPKGSFSTLEIQRTEQGDSAMYLCASSPRTSGSVSYEQYFGPGTRLTVT.

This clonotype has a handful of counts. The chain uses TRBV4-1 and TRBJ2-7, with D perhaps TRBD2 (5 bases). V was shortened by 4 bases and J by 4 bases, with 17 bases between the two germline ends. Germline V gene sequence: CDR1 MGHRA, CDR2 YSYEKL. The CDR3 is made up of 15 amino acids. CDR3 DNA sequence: TGCGCCAGCAGCCTGAAACTGCGGGCTTTGTACGAGCAGTACTTC. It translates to CASSLKLRALYEQYF.

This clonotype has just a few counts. The CDR3 DNA sequence: TGTGCCAGCAGCTTAGGGGACTCCTACAATGAGCAGTTCTTC. Translated: CASSLGDSYNEQFF. The V gene is TRBV5-5, the J gene TRBJ2-1, with D possibly being TRBD1 (5 bases). V dropped 2 bases and J dropped 0 bases, with 6 bases sitting between them. From germline, CDR1 is SGHKS and CDR2 YYEKEE (reference sequence). The CDR3 loop spans 14 amino acids.

In DNA form, the CDR3 reads TGTGCCAGCAGCGTCAGACAGGGGGCATACGGCAATCAGCCCCAGCATTTT. It is translated as CASSVRQGAYGNQPQHF. The chain is built from TRBV13 and TRBJ1-5; 10 nucleotides line up with TRBD1. The V and J ends lost 5 bases and 2 bases, in that order; junction bases with no gene match: 9. Germline-derived CDR1 and CDR2 are PRHDT and FYEKMQ (reference sequence). The CDR3 is 17 residues long.

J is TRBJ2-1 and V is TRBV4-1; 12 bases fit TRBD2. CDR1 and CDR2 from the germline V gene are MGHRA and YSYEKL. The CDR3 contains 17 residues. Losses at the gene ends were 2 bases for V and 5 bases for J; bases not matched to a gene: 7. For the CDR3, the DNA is TGCGCCAGCAGCCAATGGCTAGCGGGAGGGATACACAATGAGCAGTTCTTC. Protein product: CASSQWLAGGIHNEQFF.

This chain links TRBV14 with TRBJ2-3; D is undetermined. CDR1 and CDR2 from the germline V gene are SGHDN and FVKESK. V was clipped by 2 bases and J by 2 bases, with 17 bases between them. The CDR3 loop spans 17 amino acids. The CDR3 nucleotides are TGTGCCAGCAGCCAACAAGAAGTTCTCCCCGCCACAGATACGCAGTATTTT. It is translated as CASSQQEVLPATDTQYF. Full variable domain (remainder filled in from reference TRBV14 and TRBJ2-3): EAGVTQFPSHSVIEKGQTVTLRCDPISGHDNLYWYRRVMGKEIKFLLHFVKESKQDESGMPNNRFLAERTGGTYSTLKVQPAELEDSGVYFCASSQQEVLPATDTQYFGPGTRLTVL.

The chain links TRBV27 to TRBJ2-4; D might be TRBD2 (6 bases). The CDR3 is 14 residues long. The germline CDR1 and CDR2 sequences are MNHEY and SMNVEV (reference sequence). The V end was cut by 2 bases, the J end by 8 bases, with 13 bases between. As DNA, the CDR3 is TGTGCCAGCAGTTTAAGTAGCGGCCAGCACATTCAGTACTTC. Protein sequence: CASSLSSGQHIQYF.

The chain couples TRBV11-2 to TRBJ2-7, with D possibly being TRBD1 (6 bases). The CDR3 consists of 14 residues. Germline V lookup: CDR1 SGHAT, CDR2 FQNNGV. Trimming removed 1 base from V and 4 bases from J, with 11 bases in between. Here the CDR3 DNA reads TGTGCCAGCAGCTTAGTGCAGGGGTGGTACGAGCAGTACTTC. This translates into CASSLVQGWYEQYF.

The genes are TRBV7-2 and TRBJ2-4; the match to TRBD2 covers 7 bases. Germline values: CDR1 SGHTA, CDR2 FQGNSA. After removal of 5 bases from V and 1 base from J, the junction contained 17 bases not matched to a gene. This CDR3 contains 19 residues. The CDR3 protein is CASSIRTSWPTSAKNIQYF. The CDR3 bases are TGTGCCAGCAGCATACGGACTAGTTGGCCGACTTCGGCCAAAAACATTCAGTACTTC.

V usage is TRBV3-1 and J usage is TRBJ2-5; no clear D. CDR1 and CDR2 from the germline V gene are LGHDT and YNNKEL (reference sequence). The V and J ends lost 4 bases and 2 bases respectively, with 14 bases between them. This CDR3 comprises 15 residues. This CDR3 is CASSRRADEQETQYF. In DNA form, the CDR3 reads TGTGCCAGCAGCCGCCGCGCGGACGAACAAGAGACCCAGTACTTC.

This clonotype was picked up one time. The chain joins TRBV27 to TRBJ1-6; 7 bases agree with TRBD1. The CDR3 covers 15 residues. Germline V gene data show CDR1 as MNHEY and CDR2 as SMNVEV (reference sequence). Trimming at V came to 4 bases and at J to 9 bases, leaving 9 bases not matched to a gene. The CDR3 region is CASSSATGYPSPLHF. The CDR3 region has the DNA TGTGCCAGCAGTTCTGCGACAGGGTATCCTTCACCCCTCCACTTT.